This T cell receptor (beta chain) is drawn from a study of spatial heterogeneity in lung cancer (dated by TCRdb to between 2019 and 2020). A note on the overall study: Beta-chain transcripts were consistently detected in greater numbers than alpha-chain transcripts, which likely reflected higher beta-chain transcript abundance. In the raw uncorrected reads, each unique combination of TCR and UMI appeared on average more than ten times. The study quantitatively compared TCR alpha and beta repertoires across multiple tumor regions, matched nontumor lung and blood in non-small cell lung cancer. Nonsynonymous mutation counts, determined by whole-exome sequencing of tumor tissue, were related to features of the TCR repertoire. At surgery, over 200 tumor regions, roughly 62 matched nontumor lung samples and more than 55 PBMC samples were TCR-sequenced for both alpha and beta chains.

The investigation overall reported the following: Ubiquitous expanded tumor TCRs showed up in blood more often at tumor resection than at routine follow-up. Additional single-cell paired TCR alpha and beta sequencing was considered necessary to confirm, at a functional level, the hypothesis that regional TCRs recognize regional mutations.

Per the publication, the time point label means: sample taken at primary tumor resection. Whole RNA extracted from tumor and nontumor lung tissue, or from cryopreserved PBMC samples, was used for TCR sequencing without cell sorting. Donors were under 95 patients with early-stage, untreated non-small cell lung cancer from the lung TRACERx cohort. Only patients with enough RNA available from two or more tumor regions were chosen for TCR sequencing. There are many counts of this clonotype. What this receptor recognizes is not known. No base quality values were provided; no much bigger clone lies one nucleotide off. The CDR3 measures 13 amino acids from cysteine to phenylalanine. Only the CDR3 region is kept as DNA, spanning 39 bases read in frame from base 1. The germline V gene supplies CDR1 SNHLY and CDR2 FYNNEI. Relative to germline, V is 6 bases shorter and J is 5 bases shorter, with 11 bases between their ends.

Library preparation employed 5' RACE. Reads for this sample came from a NextSeq 500. In the TCR library protocol, a unique molecular identifier was attached to each TCR cDNA molecule so that PCR and sequencing errors could be corrected. Per the source publication's procedure: TCR identification, UMI-based error correction and CDR3 extraction were all carried out with Decombinator tools. TCRs above a frequency of 2 per 1,000, corresponding to the top 1% of the tumor frequency distribution, were defined as expanded. Renyi diversity was computed with the R vegan package after each repertoire had been subsampled 100 times to 5,000 TCRs. CDR3 similarity networks were built from amino acid triplet string-kernel similarity, with CDR3s being connected when pairwise similarity was above 0.82. TCRdb took the public reads, trimmed them with fastp at Q25, ran MiXCR for clone calling and kept in-frame beta chains. Each record represents a unique CDR3 protein, reported with the most common genes and DNA among its rows. These V and J calls rely on TCRdb rather than the paper's analysis. The sample includes tens of thousands of distinct CDR3 sequences, with 6.9% observed a single time. The ten largest clonotypes hold around 15% of the sample.

This TCR was recovered from a male donor with early-stage non-small cell lung cancer. Sequencing used PBMCs, obtained at surgery. The V and J genes are TRBV2 and TRBJ2-1, with a weak D call of TRBD2 (5 bases match). DNA sequence: TGTGCCAGCAGGCTAGCAACTAACAATGAGCAGTTCTTC. It encodes CASRLATNNEQFF.